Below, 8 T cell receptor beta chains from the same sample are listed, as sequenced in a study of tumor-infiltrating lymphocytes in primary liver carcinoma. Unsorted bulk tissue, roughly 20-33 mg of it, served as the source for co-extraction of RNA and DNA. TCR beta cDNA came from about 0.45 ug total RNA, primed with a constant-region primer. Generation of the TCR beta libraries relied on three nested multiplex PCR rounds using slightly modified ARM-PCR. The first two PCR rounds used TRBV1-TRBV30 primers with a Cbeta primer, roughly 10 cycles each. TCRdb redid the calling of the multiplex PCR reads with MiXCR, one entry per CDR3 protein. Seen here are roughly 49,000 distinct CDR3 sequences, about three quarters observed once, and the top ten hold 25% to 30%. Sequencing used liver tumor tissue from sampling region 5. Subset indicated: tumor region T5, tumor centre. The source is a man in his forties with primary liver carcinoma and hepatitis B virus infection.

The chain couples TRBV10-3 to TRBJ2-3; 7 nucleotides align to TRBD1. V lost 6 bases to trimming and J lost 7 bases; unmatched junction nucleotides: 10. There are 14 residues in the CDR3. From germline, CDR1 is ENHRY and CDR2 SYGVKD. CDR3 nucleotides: TGTGCCATCAGCTTGGGCAGGGGGTCAAATACGCAGTATTTT. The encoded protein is CAISLGRGSNTQYF.

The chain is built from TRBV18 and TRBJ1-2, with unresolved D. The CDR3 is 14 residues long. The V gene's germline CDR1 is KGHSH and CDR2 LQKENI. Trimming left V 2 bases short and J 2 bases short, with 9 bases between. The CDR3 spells CASSPFTRNYGYTF. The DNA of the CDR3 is TGTGCCAGCTCACCATTTACAAGGAACTATGGCTACACCTTC.

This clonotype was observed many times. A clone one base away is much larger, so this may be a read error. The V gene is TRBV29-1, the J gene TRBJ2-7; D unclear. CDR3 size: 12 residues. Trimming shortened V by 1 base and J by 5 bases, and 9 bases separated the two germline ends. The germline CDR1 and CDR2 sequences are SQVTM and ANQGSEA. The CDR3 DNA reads TGCAGCGTTGAAGTAAGAACAGACGAGCAGTACTTC. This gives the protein CSVEVRTDEQYF.

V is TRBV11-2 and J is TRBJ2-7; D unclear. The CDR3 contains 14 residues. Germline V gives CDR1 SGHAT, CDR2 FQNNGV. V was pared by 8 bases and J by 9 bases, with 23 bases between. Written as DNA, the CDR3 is TGTGCCAGCTCGTGGTCGGAGAATCTACGAGGGCAGTACTTC. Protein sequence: CASSWSENLRGQYF.

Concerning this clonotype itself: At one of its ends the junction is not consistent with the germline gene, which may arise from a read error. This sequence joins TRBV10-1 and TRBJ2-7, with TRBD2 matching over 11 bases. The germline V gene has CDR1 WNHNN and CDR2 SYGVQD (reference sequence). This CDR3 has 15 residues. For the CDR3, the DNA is TGCGCCAGCAGCCCCGGGACTAGCGGAAACTACAAGCAGTACTTC. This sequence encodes CASSPGTSGNYKQYF.

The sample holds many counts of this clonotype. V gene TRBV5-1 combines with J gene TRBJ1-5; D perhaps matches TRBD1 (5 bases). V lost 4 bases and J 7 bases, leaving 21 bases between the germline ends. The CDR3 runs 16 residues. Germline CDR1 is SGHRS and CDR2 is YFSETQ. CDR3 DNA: TGCGCCAGCAGCCCCGGGGGAGGTTTCGGAGCACAGCCCCAGCATTTT. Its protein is CASSPGGGFGAQPQHF.

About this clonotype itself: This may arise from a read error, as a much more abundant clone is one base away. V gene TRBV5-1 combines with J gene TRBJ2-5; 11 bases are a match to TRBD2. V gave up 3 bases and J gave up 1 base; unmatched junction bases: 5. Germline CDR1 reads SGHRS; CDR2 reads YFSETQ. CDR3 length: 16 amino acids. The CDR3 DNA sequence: TGCGCCAGCAGCTCAGAGACTAGCGGGGTCCAAGAGACCCAGTACTTC. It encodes CASSSETSGVQETQYF.

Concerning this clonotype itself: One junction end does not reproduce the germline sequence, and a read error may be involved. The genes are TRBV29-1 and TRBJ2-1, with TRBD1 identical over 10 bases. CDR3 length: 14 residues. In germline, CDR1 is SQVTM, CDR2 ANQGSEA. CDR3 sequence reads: CSGLPGQGVYEQLF. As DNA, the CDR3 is TGCAGCGGATTGCCTGGACAGGGGGTGTATGAGCAGCTCTTC.